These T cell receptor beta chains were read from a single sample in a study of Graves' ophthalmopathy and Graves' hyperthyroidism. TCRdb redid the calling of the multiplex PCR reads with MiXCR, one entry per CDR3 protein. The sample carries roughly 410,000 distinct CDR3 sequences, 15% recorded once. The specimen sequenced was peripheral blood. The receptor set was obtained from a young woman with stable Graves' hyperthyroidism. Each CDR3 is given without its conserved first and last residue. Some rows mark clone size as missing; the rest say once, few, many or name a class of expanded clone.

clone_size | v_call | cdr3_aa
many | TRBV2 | ASSREDVNHGYT
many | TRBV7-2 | ASSLGGGAGETQY
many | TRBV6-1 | ASSEGGLETEAF
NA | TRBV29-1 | SVRGQGITEAF
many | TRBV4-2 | ASSQGDAYEQY
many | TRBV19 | ASSIAGQGTGELF
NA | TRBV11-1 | ASSSRSGRANTEAF
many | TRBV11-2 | ASSLTQGPLTEAF
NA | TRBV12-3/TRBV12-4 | ASSLRTSGRARYETQY
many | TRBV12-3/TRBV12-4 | ASSLGRVGQPQH
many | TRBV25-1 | ASTPGQGSGYT
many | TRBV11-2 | ASSPRVTQY
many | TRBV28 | ASSFRASRGTEAF
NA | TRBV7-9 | ASSFSGIEGNTIY
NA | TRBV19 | ASSTPLGGLAYGYT
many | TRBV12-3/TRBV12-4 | ASTLFTNTEAF
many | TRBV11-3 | AGLSYEQY
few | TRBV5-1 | ASSHGTENSPLH
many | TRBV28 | ASSSTGVEEYEQY
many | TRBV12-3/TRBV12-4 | ASSSGTGPLNYGYT
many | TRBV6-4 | ASSDGTGGNTEAF
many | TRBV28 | ASNLGVGAFEAF